A single sample gave rise to the 30 T cell receptor beta chains below, sequenced in a study of T-cell reconstitution after alpha-beta-depleted transplantation in children. Preparation of the TCRbeta library used unique molecular identifiers. TCRdb analysed the PCR reads with MiXCR anew, one entry per CDR3 protein. The sample records hundreds of thousands of distinct CDR3 sequences, approximately 11% being singletons. The source was PBMCs, collected before TCRalphabeta/CD19-depleted stem cell transplant. Receptors originate from a child under two years old with acute myeloid leukemia, due to receive a stem cell transplant.

This clonotype was picked up many times. The genes are TRBV6-6 and TRBJ1-1, with D uncertain. The germline V gene encodes CDR1 MNHNY and CDR2 SVGAGI (reference sequence). V dropped 4 bases and J dropped 1 base, with 4 bases sitting between them. This CDR3 contains 12 residues. CDR3 sequence (DNA): TGTGCCAGCAGTTTCCAGAACACTGAAGCTTTCTTT. Its translation is CASSFQNTEAFF.

This clonotype was seen ten or more times. This sequence joins TRBV7-9 and TRBJ2-3; 11 bases fit TRBD2. This CDR3 has 16 amino acids. J lost 7 bases, V lost 5 bases, and 11 bases had no gene match. The germline CDR1 and CDR2 sequences are SEHNR and FQNEAQ (reference sequence). The CDR3 DNA reads as TGTGCCAGCAGCCCAACGACTAGCGGGATTCGGAATACGCAGTATTTT. This translates into CASSPTTSGIRNTQYF.

This clonotype occurred many times. The rearrangement uses TRBV7-2 and TRBJ2-2; D is unclear. This CDR3 has 15 amino acids. Germline values: CDR1 SGHTA, CDR2 FQGNSA. The V end was cut by 1 base, the J end by 8 bases, with 14 bases between. This chain's CDR3 is CASSLGNHGSGELFF. In DNA, the CDR3 is TGTGCCAGCAGCTTAGGCAATCACGGATCAGGGGAGCTGTTTTTT.

The table lists this clonotype with a count of one. The CDR3 DNA is TGTGCCAGCAGCGCCTGTGGAGCCCTTTATTCACCCCTCCACTTT. This sequence encodes CASSACGALYSPLHF. The genes are TRBV21-1 and TRBJ1-6; the table's D gene call, TRBD1, was not cross checked with the DNA. TRBV21-1 corresponds to a pseudogene. CDR3 length equals 15 residues.

This clonotype was observed many times. The CDR3 region is CATSENRAGELFF. Here the CDR3 DNA reads TGTGCCACCAGTGAAAACAGGGCCGGGGAGCTGTTTTTT. The rearrangement links TRBV24-1 to TRBJ2-2; possible D gene TRBD1, 6 bases. This CDR3 comprises 13 residues. CDR1 and CDR2 from the germline V gene are KGHDR and SFDVKD. V dropped 4 bases and J dropped 6 bases, with 8 bases sitting between them.

This clonotype has ten or more counts. V usage is TRBV7-2 and J usage is TRBJ1-1; 7 bases are a match to TRBD1. V was pared by 1 base and J by 2 bases, with 4 bases of the junction left unmatched. Germline V gene lookup returns CDR1 SGHTA and CDR2 FQGNSA. The CDR3 sequence is 15 residues long. Here the CDR3 DNA reads TGTGCCAGCAGCTTAGTAGGGGGCGGCAACACTGAAGCTTTCTTT. Translating gives CASSLVGGGNTEAFF.

The rearrangement links TRBV12-3 or TRBV12-4 to TRBJ2-1, with 7 positions matching TRBD1. Trimming cost V 5 bases and J 6 bases; bases outside gene matches: 10. The CDR3 sequence is 15 residues long. CDR3 bases: TGTGCCAGCAGTAGGGGACAGCAGCCTGTCAATGAGCAGTTCTTC. Residues: CASSRGQQPVNEQFF.

This clonotype showed up many times. The rearrangement uses TRBV5-5 and TRBJ1-4, with D unclear. This CDR3 has 15 residues. Germline assignment: CDR1 SGHKS and CDR2 YYEKEE (reference sequence). V lost 1 base to trimming and J lost 7 bases, with 14 bases between them. The CDR3: CASSLPLTDGEKLFF. The CDR3 nucleotides are TGTGCCAGCAGCTTGCCTCTGACGGACGGTGAAAAACTGTTTTTT.

This clonotype has a count of ten or more. The chain is built from TRBV14 and TRBJ2-7; D is unresolved. Trimming removed 3 bases at V and 3 bases at J, with 6 bases between. This CDR3 contains 12 residues. Germline values: CDR1 SGHDN, CDR2 FVKESK. CDR3 DNA: TGTGCCAGCAGCCACGTAAGCTACGAGCAGTACTTC. This sequence encodes CASSHVSYEQYF.

Ten or more counts support this clonotype. The chain uses TRBV7-2 and TRBJ2-7; D not certain. The CDR3 is 13 amino acids. V gave up 4 bases and J gave up 1 base, with 8 bases separating them. Germline-derived CDR1 and CDR2 are SGHTA and FQGNSA. The CDR3 here is CASSSPNSYEQYF. The CDR3 nucleotides are TGTGCCAGCAGCTCCCCTAATTCCTACGAGCAGTACTTC.

This clonotype was recorded many times. The genes are TRBV10-3 and TRBJ1-1, with 7 bases identical to TRBD1. The CDR3 extends over 12 amino acids. Losses at the gene ends were 6 bases for V and 8 bases for J; bases not matched to a gene: 6. Germline V CDR1 and CDR2: ENHRY, SYGVKD. CDR3 DNA: TGTGCCATCAGCCTCCGGGGACAGGAAGCTTTCTTT. This gives the protein CAISLRGQEAFF.

This clonotype was observed many times. This chain links TRBV7-9 with TRBJ2-1; TRBD2 matches 7 bases. With V trimmed by 2 bases and J by 9 bases, 7 bases remained unmatched. The CDR3 totals 14 residues. CDR1 is SEHNR and CDR2 is FQNEAQ in the germline V gene (reference sequence). CDR3 residues: CASSLRREKVEQFF. The CDR3 DNA is TGTGCCAGCAGCTTACGGCGGGAGAAGGTTGAGCAGTTCTTC. Drawing the rest from reference TRBV7-9 and TRBJ2-1, the complete variable domain is DTGVSQNPRHKITKRGQNVTFRCDPISEHNRLYWYRQTLGQGPEFLTYFQNEAQLEKSRLLSDRFSAERPKGSFSTLEIQRTEQGDSAMYLCASSLRREKVEQFFGPGTRLTVL.

The sample holds many counts of this clonotype. This sequence joins TRBV6-2 or TRBV6-3 and TRBJ1-4; weak D call: TRBD1 (5 bases). Germline assignment: CDR1 MNHEY and CDR2 SVGEGT. The CDR3 runs to 17 residues. The V end was cut by 0 bases, the J end by 2 bases, with 13 bases between. CDR3 amino acids: CASSYSQQVATNEKLFF. CDR3 nucleotides: TGTGCCAGCAGTTACTCCCAACAGGTGGCGACTAATGAAAAACTGTTTTTT.

This clonotype was counted many times. The V gene is TRBV6-2 or TRBV6-3, the J gene TRBJ2-3, with D unclear. The germline gives CDR1 MNHEY, CDR2 SVGEGT. Trimming shortened V by 2 bases and J by 10 bases, and 10 bases separated the two germline ends. The CDR3 extends over 12 amino acids. DNA of the CDR3: TGTGCCAGCAGTTACGGCCCAAAGGCGCAGTATTTT. Translating gives CASSYGPKAQYF.

This clonotype was observed many times. The rearrangement joins TRBV10-3 to TRBJ2-1; a possible D gene is TRBD1 (6 bases). CDR1 ENHRY and CDR2 SYGVKD come from the germline V gene. The CDR3 is 15 residues long. Trimming removed 2 bases at V and 2 bases at J, with 10 bases between. The CDR3 sequence is CAISELQGPYNEQFF. DNA for the CDR3: TGTGCCATCAGTGAGCTCCAGGGGCCCTACAATGAGCAGTTCTTC.

This clonotype was recorded at least ten times. This rearrangement joins TRBV20-1 to TRBJ2-1; tentative D call: TRBD1 (6 bases). The CDR3 is made up of 16 amino acids. Trimming took off 1 base at V and 4 bases at J, with 17 bases between the two ends. CDR1 and CDR2 from the germline V gene are DFQATT and SNEGSKA (reference sequence). CDR3 sequence (DNA): TGCAGTGCTAGAGTGACGGGAAAGGGGGATTACAATGAGCAGTTCTTC. The encoded protein is CSARVTGKGDYNEQFF.

This clonotype was detected ten times or more. This sequence joins TRBV28 and TRBJ2-1, with D maybe TRBD2 (6 bases). Germline V gene data show CDR1 as MDHEN and CDR2 as SYDVKM. V was cut by 10 bases and J by 1 base, with 11 bases left in between. The CDR3 length is 13 residues. This chain's CDR3 is CAIGGRSYNEQFF. CDR3 nucleotide sequence: TGTGCCATCGGAGGGAGGTCCTACAATGAGCAGTTCTTC.

In this sample, this clonotype turned up many times. The chain links TRBV20-1 to TRBJ1-1; TRBD1 matches 9 bases. CDR1 and CDR2 (germline): DFQATT, SNEGSKA (reference sequence). J was trimmed by 4 bases and V by 7 bases; bases with no gene match: 10. The CDR3 covers 14 residues. As DNA, the CDR3 is TGCAGTGTCGTAATTGGGACAGGGCGCACTGAAGCTTTCTTT. Its translation: CSVVIGTGRTEAFF.

This clonotype occurred many times. The chain combines TRBV7-2 with TRBJ2-7, with TRBD2 as a possible D gene (6 bases). V lost 7 bases to trimming and J lost 1 base, with 14 bases between them. This CDR3 is built from 14 residues. Germline V gene data show CDR1 as SGHTA and CDR2 as FQGNSA. CDR3 loop: CASTRPGTSYEQYF. CDR3 coding DNA: TGTGCCAGCACCCGTCCGGGGACTTCCTACGAGCAGTACTTC. The full variable domain, in which reference TRBV7-2 and TRBJ2-7 provide the parts outside the CDR3, is GAGVSQSPSNKVTEKGKDVELRCDPISGHTALYWYRQSLGQGLEFLIYFQGNSAPDKSGLPSDRFSAERTGGSVSTLTIQRTQQEDSAVYLCASTRPGTSYEQYFGPGTRLTVT.

The chain has TRBV5-6 and TRBJ2-6; no clear D gene. Trimming stripped 1 base from V and 0 bases from J, with 8 bases between. Germline CDR1 reads SGHDT; CDR2 reads YYEEEE. This CDR3 spans 16 amino acids. The CDR3 here is CASSLSPTSGANVLTF. Written as DNA, the CDR3 is TGTGCCAGCAGCTTGTCTCCAACCTCTGGGGCCAACGTCCTGACTTTC.

The rearrangement uses TRBV4-1 and TRBJ1-2; 9 positions match TRBD1. Trimming removed 4 bases from V and 8 bases from J; junction bases left unmatched: 20. This CDR3 is 18 amino acids long. Germline V gene lookup returns CDR1 MGHRA and CDR2 YSYEKL. The CDR3 nucleotides read TGCGCCAGCAGCCGAAACCCGCTACCGGGACAGGGTTCAAGCGGCTACACCTTC. It is translated as CASSRNPLPGQGSSGYTF.

This clonotype was recorded many times. This chain connects TRBV5-1 to TRBJ1-5; D unclear. This CDR3 has 14 residues. V was shortened by 0 bases and J by 6 bases, with 10 bases between the two germline ends. Germline CDR1 is SGHRS and CDR2 is YFSETQ. Here the CDR3 DNA reads TGCGCCAGCAGCTTGGAGCAGGCGGGTCAGCCCCAGCATTTT. Translating it yields CASSLEQAGQPQHF.

Many counts were recorded for this clonotype. This chain joins TRBV20-1 and TRBJ2-1, with 9 bases fitting TRBD2. The CDR3 covers 14 residues. J lost 3 bases, V lost 4 bases, and 4 bases had no gene match. Germline V gene data show CDR1 as DFQATT and CDR2 as SNEGSKA (reference sequence). Here the CDR3 reads CSAMTSGYYNEQFF. CDR3 bases: TGCAGTGCTATGACTAGCGGCTACTACAATGAGCAGTTCTTC.

This clonotype came up many times. The rearrangement joins TRBV25-1 to TRBJ1-5; 10 bases are a match to TRBD1. Germline CDR1 is MGHDK and CDR2 is SYGVNS. The CDR3 runs to 17 residues. Unmatched junction bases numbered 9, after V lost 2 bases and J lost 5 bases. CDR3 residues: CASSEKRSGQGDQPQHF. The CDR3 nucleotides are TGTGCCAGCAGTGAAAAGCGTTCCGGACAGGGGGATCAGCCCCAGCATTTT.

This clonotype was seen at least ten times. CDR3 region: CASTSKGFDEQFF. In DNA, the CDR3 is TGTGCCAGCACTAGTAAAGGGTTCGATGAGCAGTTCTTC. This rearrangement joins TRBV28 to TRBJ2-1; D uncertain. This CDR3 region has 13 residues. Deletions cut 7 bases from V and 8 bases from J, with 15 bases between. Germline assignment: CDR1 MDHEN and CDR2 SYDVKM.

V gene TRBV24-1 combines with J gene TRBJ2-7; 7 bases line up with TRBD2. The trim removed 9 bases at V and 1 base at J, leaving 11 bases unmatched. CDR1 KGHDR and CDR2 SFDVKD come from the germline V gene. This CDR3 contains 15 residues. The DNA for the CDR3 is TGTGCCACCGGCGGGGGTGCGGGAGAGTCCTACGAGCAGTACTTC. Translated, it gives CATGGGAGESYEQYF.

This clonotype was observed many times. DNA for the CDR3: TGTGCCATCAGTGAACAGGGATCCAATTCACCCCTCCACTTT. Translation gives CAISEQGSNSPLHF. The gene calls are TRBV10-3 and TRBJ1-6; perhaps TRBD1 as D (6 bases). This CDR3 contains 14 residues. Germline V gene lookup returns CDR1 ENHRY and CDR2 SYGVKD. Trimming took off 3 bases at V and 7 bases at J, with 10 bases between the two ends.

This clonotype was picked up many times. This chain uses TRBV28 with TRBJ1-6, with TRBD1 identical over 7 bases. The germline gives CDR1 MDHEN, CDR2 SYDVKM. The CDR3 is 15 amino acids. The J segment lost 10 bases and the V segment lost 5 bases, leaving 11 bases of the junction unmatched. CDR3 loop: CASSARTGGESPLHF. CDR3 bases: TGTGCCAGCAGTGCTAGGACAGGTGGTGAATCACCCCTCCACTTT.

In its sample, this clonotype was seen many times. The chain is built from TRBV29-1 and TRBJ2-1, with TRBD2 identical over 8 bases. The CDR3 has 14 residues. Trimming took 8 bases from V and 5 from J; bases not matched to a gene: 11. In germline, CDR1 is SQVTM, CDR2 ANQGSEA. CDR3 sequence: CSTVRGARDNEQFF. The CDR3 coding sequence is TGCAGCACTGTGCGGGGGGCGCGGGACAATGAGCAGTTCTTC.

This clonotype was seen repeatedly, ten times or more. The chain couples TRBV20-1 to TRBJ2-3, with 9 nucleotides matching TRBD2. Germline V CDR1 and CDR2: DFQATT, SNEGSKA (reference sequence). Germline trimming cut 8 bases from V and 1 base from J; bases unmatched to any gene: 10. This CDR3 region has 15 residues. The CDR3 sequence is CSTPPRTSGTDTQYF. The CDR3 nucleotides read TGCAGTACCCCCCCGCGGACTAGCGGCACAGATACGCAGTATTTT.